A selection of T cell receptor beta chains follows, all from one sample in a study of blood T cell repertoires in COVID-19. Repertoires were generated with immunoSEQ multiplex PCR, while TCRdb's copy carries only in-frame clones and drops some. Among under 450,000 clones listed, roughly 87% were seen once. Sequenced material: PBMCs or T cells enriched from blood (not recorded which). Receptor source: a woman under 40 who had recovered from COVID-19. Each CDR3 is given with its conserved first and last residue. D genes are given only for firm matches. Only part of the rows carry a size: once, few, many, or a class if the clone is expanded.

d_call: NA; v_call: TRBV7-2; j_call: TRBJ2-7; clone_size: NA; cdr3_aa: CASSSTGQPYEQYF; cdr3_nt: TGTGCCAGCAGCTCAACGGGACAACCCTACGAGCAGTACTTC
d_call: NA; v_call: TRBV4-1; j_call: TRBJ2-5; clone_size: NA; cdr3_aa: CASSQAARGETQYF; cdr3_nt: TGCGCCAGCAGCCAAGCGGCTAGGGGGGAGACCCAGTACTTC
d_call: TRBD2; v_call: TRBV19; j_call: TRBJ2-5; clone_size: NA; cdr3_aa: CASSIDFGGGIETQYF; cdr3_nt: TGTGCCAGTAGTATAGACTTCGGGGGGGGAATAGAGACCCAGTACTTC
d_call: NA; v_call: TRBV9; j_call: TRBJ2-2; clone_size: NA; cdr3_aa: CASSARHLNTGELFF; cdr3_nt: TGTGCCAGCAGCGCCCGACACCTTAACACCGGGGAGCTGTTTTTT
d_call: TRBD1; v_call: TRBV9; j_call: TRBJ2-2; clone_size: NA; cdr3_aa: CASSPPGTGSTGELFF; cdr3_nt: TGTGCCAGCAGCCCCCCCGGGACAGGGTCCACCGGGGAGCTGTTTTTT
d_call: TRBD2; v_call: TRBV18; j_call: TRBJ2-7; clone_size: few; cdr3_aa: CASSPGLAGVAYEQYF; cdr3_nt: TGTGCCAGCTCACCAGGACTAGCGGGAGTCGCCTACGAGCAGTACTTC
d_call: NA; v_call: TRBV29-1; j_call: TRBJ1-2; clone_size: NA; cdr3_aa: CSVEPGHSGGYTF; cdr3_nt: TGCAGCGTCGAACCGGGACACAGTGGGGGCTACACCTTC
d_call: NA; v_call: TRBV12-3/TRBV12-4; j_call: TRBJ2-1; clone_size: NA; cdr3_aa: CASSMDKAGEQFF; cdr3_nt: TGTGCCAGCAGTATGGACAAAGCAGGGGAGCAGTTCTTC
d_call: NA; v_call: TRBV7-9; j_call: TRBJ1-2; clone_size: NA; cdr3_aa: CASSFPRNYGYTF; cdr3_nt: TGTGCCAGCAGCTTCCCCAGAAACTATGGCTACACCTTC
d_call: TRBD1; v_call: TRBV29-1; j_call: TRBJ1-2; clone_size: NA; cdr3_aa: CSVEDRGQEGVLGGYGYTF; cdr3_nt: TGCAGCGTTGAAGACAGGGGACAGGAGGGAGTGTTGGGTGGCTATGGCTACACCTTC
d_call: TRBD1; v_call: TRBV28; j_call: TRBJ2-7; clone_size: NA; cdr3_aa: CAGAGGQGAYEQYF; cdr3_nt: TGTGCCGGGGCCGGGGGACAGGGGGCCTACGAGCAGTACTTC
d_call: NA; v_call: TRBV2; j_call: TRBJ2-7; clone_size: NA; cdr3_aa: CASSESAEEYNEQYF; cdr3_nt: TGTGCCAGCAGTGAATCGGCAGAGGAGTATAACGAGCAGTACTTC
d_call: NA; v_call: TRBV4-1; j_call: TRBJ2-5; clone_size: once; cdr3_aa: CASSHPGQKIQETQYF; cdr3_nt: TGCGCCAGCAGCCATCCGGGACAAAAAATACAAGAGACCCAGTACTTC
d_call: TRBD1; v_call: TRBV13; j_call: TRBJ2-7; clone_size: NA; cdr3_aa: CASSLGGQGDHEQYF; cdr3_nt: TGTGCCAGCAGCTTAGGGGGACAGGGGGACCACGAGCAGTACTTC
d_call: NA; v_call: TRBV10-3; j_call: TRBJ1-2; clone_size: once; cdr3_aa: CAISEKGEDYGYTF; cdr3_nt: TGTGCCATCAGTGAGAAGGGAGAGGACTATGGCTACACCTTC
d_call: TRBD1; v_call: TRBV13; j_call: TRBJ2-5; clone_size: NA; cdr3_aa: CASSPTGTGVQETQYF; cdr3_nt: TGTGCCAGCAGTCCTACTGGGACAGGGGTTCAAGAGACCCAGTACTTC
d_call: TRBD2; v_call: TRBV3-1/TRBV3-2; j_call: TRBJ2-3; clone_size: once; cdr3_aa: CASSRTSGRGASTDTQYF; cdr3_nt: TGTGCCAGCAGCCGGACTAGCGGGAGGGGAGCTAGCACAGATACGCAGTATTTT
d_call: TRBD1; v_call: TRBV4-2; j_call: TRBJ1-2; clone_size: NA; cdr3_aa: CASSQDDRVDYGYTF; cdr3_nt: TGTGCCAGCAGCCAAGACGACAGGGTGGACTATGGCTACACCTTC
d_call: NA; v_call: TRBV3-1/TRBV3-2; j_call: TRBJ2-1; clone_size: NA; cdr3_aa: CASSPGLKRHNEQFF; cdr3_nt: TGTGCCAGCAGCCCAGGACTAAAAAGGCACAATGAGCAGTTCTTC
d_call: TRBD2; v_call: TRBV5-4; j_call: TRBJ2-7; clone_size: NA; cdr3_aa: CASSLGSGRTLYEQYF; cdr3_nt: TGTGCCAGCAGCTTGGGGAGCGGGAGGACCCTCTACGAGCAGTACTTC
d_call: TRBD1; v_call: TRBV28; j_call: TRBJ2-7; clone_size: once; cdr3_aa: CASSTSRDRAYEQYF; cdr3_nt: TGTGCCAGCAGTACCTCCCGGGACAGGGCTTACGAGCAGTACTTC
d_call: TRBD1; v_call: TRBV7-9; j_call: TRBJ1-2; clone_size: NA; cdr3_aa: CASSLLGTAGYTF; cdr3_nt: TGTGCCAGCAGCTTGCTTGGGACAGCGGGCTACACCTTC
d_call: NA; v_call: TRBV4-1; j_call: TRBJ1-3; clone_size: NA; cdr3_aa: CASSQESGTIYF; cdr3_nt: TGCGCCAGCAGCCAAGAATCGGGCACCATATATTTT
d_call: NA; v_call: TRBV27; j_call: TRBJ1-4; clone_size: NA; cdr3_aa: CASKQGLPVNEKLFF; cdr3_nt: TGTGCCAGCAAGCAGGGACTCCCTGTTAATGAAAAACTGTTTTTT
d_call: TRBD1; v_call: TRBV6-5; j_call: TRBJ1-6; clone_size: NA; cdr3_aa: CASSGTALTTLHF; cdr3_nt: TGTGCCAGCAGCGGGACAGCTCTAACAACCCTCCACTTT
d_call: NA; v_call: TRBV29-1; j_call: TRBJ1-2; clone_size: NA; cdr3_aa: CSVGWGGNYGYTF; cdr3_nt: TGCAGCGTTGGTTGGGGGGGAAACTATGGCTACACCTTC